Listed here are 17 T cell receptor beta chains from one sample, sequenced in a study of beta chain features in type 1 diabetes. Study-wide findings and caveats: All four CD4+ subsets of Type 1 diabetes patients contained TCRB CDR3s that were moderately but significantly shorter.

Every bit of the isolated RNA underwent reverse transcription, so sequencing read expressed TCRB transcripts. Using immunoSEQ multiplex PCR, the repertoire was profiled, and TCRdb retains in-frame clones only, with some absent. In the table there are 250,000 or so clones, about 14% of which are singletons. No antigen has been identified for these receptors. The sequencing input was naive CD4+ T cells from blood. The source is a man aged 25-45 years with type 1 diabetes.

This clone has only a few counts. The rearrangement joins TRBV4-2 to TRBJ1-1; D not resolved. In germline, CDR1 is LGHNA, CDR2 YNFKEQ. The V and J ends lost 2 bases and 3 bases respectively, with 4 bases between them. The CDR3 covers 12 residues. The CDR3 sequence is CASSQSDTEAFF. The CDR3 nucleotides are TGTGCCAGCAGCCAATCGGACACTGAAGCTTTCTTT.

As concerns this clone: At one end, the junction sequence differs from germline, possibly due to a read error. The chain joins TRBV4-2 to TRBJ2-7, with D maybe TRBD2 (6 bases). CDR1 LGHNA and CDR2 YNFKEQ come from the germline V gene. The CDR3 totals 13 residues. The CDR3 loop is CASSQEKDYERYF. The CDR3 nucleotides read TGTGCCAGCAGCCAAGAGAAGGACTACGAGCGGTACTTC.

The chain couples TRBV28 to TRBJ2-2; TRBD2 matches 9 bases. After removal of 4 bases from V and 6 bases from J, the junction contained 6 bases not matched to a gene. Looked up from germline, CDR1 is MDHEN and CDR2 is SYDVKM. The CDR3 runs to 15 residues. CDR3: CASSSGGGASGELFF. Written as DNA, the CDR3 is TGTGCCAGCAGTTCTGGCGGGGGGGCGTCCGGGGAGCTGTTTTTT.

This clone was counted ten times or more. The chain recombines TRBV4-1 with TRBJ2-1, with 8 bases lining up with TRBD2. The germline V gene has CDR1 MGHRA and CDR2 YSYEKL. The CDR3 spans 16 residues. The J segment lost 3 bases and the V segment lost 1 base, leaving 5 bases of the junction unmatched. The CDR3 loop reads CASSQAGTSNYNEQFF. For the CDR3, the DNA is TGCGCCAGCAGCCAAGCCGGGACTAGTAACTACAATGAGCAGTTCTTC.

The chain couples TRBV29-1 to TRBJ2-5, with D possibly matching TRBD1 (6 bases). The CDR3 covers 14 residues. From germline, CDR1 is SQVTM and CDR2 ANQGSEA. V lost 7 bases and J 1 base, leaving 16 bases between the germline ends. The DNA for the CDR3 is TGCAGCGCGTACGAGGGGGAATCCCAAGAGACCCAGTACTTC. Its protein product is CSAYEGESQETQYF.

J is TRBJ2-3 and V is TRBV18; D perhaps matches TRBD2 (5 bases). Germline CDR1 is KGHSH and CDR2 is LQKENI. V was trimmed by 4 bases and J by 5 bases, leaving 16 bases between them. The CDR3 runs 15 residues. CDR3 region: CASSLPTGSGDTQYF. CDR3 sequence (DNA): TGTGCCAGCTCACTCCCTACGGGGTCCGGAGATACGCAGTATTTT. Filled out from reference TRBV18 and TRBJ2-3, the complete variable domain reads NAGVMQNPRHLVRRRGQEARLRCSPMKGHSHVYWYRQLPEEGLKFMVYLQKENIIDESGMPKERFSAEFPKEGPSILRIQQVVRGDSAAYFCASSLPTGSGDTQYFGPGTRLTVL.

The V gene is TRBV5-1, the J gene TRBJ2-5; no clear D. Trimming left V 7 bases short and J 4 bases short, with 14 bases between. Germline CDR1 SGHRS, CDR2 YFSETQ. This CDR3 is 13 amino acids long. CDR3 DNA: TGCGCCAGCGCTGACTCCTCGGGAGAGACCCAGTACTTC. As protein: CASADSSGETQYF.

The rearrangement joins TRBV5-1 to TRBJ1-5, with no clear D. Per the germline V gene, CDR1 is SGHRS and CDR2 is YFSETQ. This CDR3 has 14 residues. Trimming took off 0 bases at V and 5 bases at J, with 9 bases between the two ends. The CDR3 DNA sequence: TGCGCCAGCAGCTTGGTGCCAACTGATCAGCCCCAGCATTTT. Protein: CASSLVPTDQPQHF.

The rearrangement uses TRBV5-1 and TRBJ2-5; 9 bases align to TRBD2. Trimming removed 0 bases from V and 5 bases from J; junction bases left unmatched: 11. Germline lookup yields CDR1 SGHRS and CDR2 YFSETQ. This CDR3 has 17 residues. CDR3 bases: TGCGCCAGCAGCTTGGCCGCCCTAGCGGGATTCCAGGAGACCCAGTACTTC. Translating it yields CASSLAALAGFQETQYF. Variable domain in full (rest from reference TRBV5-1 and TRBJ2-5): KAGVTQTPRYLIKTRGQQVTLSCSPISGHRSVSWYQQTPGQGLQFLFEYFSETQRNKGNFPGRFSGRQFSNSRSEMNVSTLELGDSALYLCASSLAALAGFQETQYFGPGTRLLVL.

The table lists this clone with a few counts. The J gene is TRBJ1-1, the V gene TRBV20-1, with D tentatively TRBD1 (5 bases). Germline lookup yields CDR1 DFQATT and CDR2 SNEGSKA (reference sequence). This CDR3 has 11 amino acids. The CDR3 region is CTDSGDTEAFF. The DNA of the CDR3 is TGCACGGACTCGGGGGACACTGAAGCTTTCTTT.

This clone was recorded a few times. Here the CDR3 reads CASSSGQVYSNTEAFF. In nucleotides, the CDR3 is TGTGCCAGTAGTTCGGGACAGGTCTACTCGAACACTGAAGCTTTCTTT. The J gene is TRBJ1-1, the V gene TRBV19, with TRBD1 identical over 8 bases. This CDR3 comprises 16 residues. Germline V CDR1 and CDR2: LNHDA, SQIVND (reference sequence). Trimming removed 5 bases from V and 1 base from J; junction bases left unmatched: 9. Drawing the rest from reference TRBV19 and TRBJ1-1, the complete variable domain is DGGITQSPKYLFRKEGQNVTLSCEQNLNHDAMYWYRQDPGQGLRLIYYSQIVNDFQKGDIAEGYSVSREKKESFPLTVTSAQKNPTAFYLCASSSGQVYSNTEAFFGQGTRLTVV.

In this sample, this clone turned up a few times. The chain couples TRBV7-9 to TRBJ2-5; D is unclear. Trimming stripped 0 bases from V and 0 bases from J, with 8 bases between. This CDR3 contains 15 residues. CDR1 and CDR2 from the germline V gene are SEHNR and FQNEAQ (reference sequence). CDR3 in amino acids: CASSLAAGYQETQYF. CDR3 sequence (DNA): TGTGCCAGCAGCTTAGCGGCCGGGTACCAAGAGACCCAGTACTTC.

This clone occurred once. This rearrangement joins TRBV15 to TRBJ2-1; 7 nucleotides agree with TRBD1. Germline CDR1 LNHNV, CDR2 YYDKDF (reference sequence). With V trimmed by 1 base and J by 9 bases, 15 bases remained unmatched. This CDR3 is 17 amino acids long. This CDR3 is CATSRATGLNRAGEQFF. The CDR3 bases are TGTGCCACCAGCAGAGCGACAGGGCTTAACCGAGCTGGTGAGCAGTTCTTC.

This clone was detected only a few times. The chain employs TRBV5-1 and TRBJ2-1; weak D call: TRBD2 (6 bases). The V gene lost 4 bases and the J gene lost 1 base, with 12 bases spanning the gap. The CDR3 loop spans 15 amino acids. Looked up from germline, CDR1 is SGHRS and CDR2 is YFSETQ. In DNA, the CDR3 is TGCGCCAGCAGCCAGAGCGGGCAATCCTACAATGAGCAGTTCTTC. Amino acid sequence: CASSQSGQSYNEQFF.

This clone was recorded once. This chain joins TRBV18 and TRBJ1-1; D unresolved. The V end lost 0 bases, the J end lost 1 base, and 9 bases lay between the germline ends. Per germline, CDR1 KGHSH and CDR2 LQKENI. The CDR3 consists of 15 residues. CDR3 DNA: TGTGCCAGCTCACCACCTCCTTCGGGGAACACTGAAGCTTTCTTT. Amino acid sequence: CASSPPPSGNTEAFF.

This clone appeared a few times. The chain links TRBV6-6 to TRBJ2-3; TRBD2 is a possible D gene (6 bases). Germline values: CDR1 MNHNY, CDR2 SVGAGI (reference sequence). This CDR3 is built from 16 residues. V was cut by 5 bases and J by 1 base, with 16 bases left in between. CDR3 region: CASSARTTGGTDTQYF. The CDR3 nucleotides read TGTGCCAGCAGTGCCCGGACTACGGGCGGCACAGATACGCAGTATTTT.

This clone came up a few times. The V and J genes are TRBV9 and TRBJ2-7; D is uncertain. The germline V gene encodes CDR1 SGDLS and CDR2 YYNGEE. The CDR3 runs 11 residues. V lost 7 bases and J lost 4, with 9 bases in between. The DNA for the CDR3 is TGTGCCAGCCCTCAGTCGTACGAGCAGTACTTC. Translation: CASPQSYEQYF. Full variable domain (remainder filled in from reference TRBV9 and TRBJ2-7): DSGVTQTPKHLITATGQRVTLRCSPRSGDLSVYWYQQSLDQGLQFLIQYYNGEERAKGNILERFSAQQFPDLHSELNLSSLELGDSALYFCASPQSYEQYFGPGTRLTVT.